The 2 T cell receptor beta chains below all came from one sample that was sequenced in a study of T cells in localized non-small cell lung cancer. Only in-frame clones appear in the TCRdb table, and some are missing; sequencing was by immunoSEQ multiplex PCR. The repertoire holds approximately 19,000 clones, with around 83% as singletons. The source was peripheral blood, collected before any cancer treatment. Receptors were obtained from a man aged 35-75 years with stage I lung adenocarcinoma.

The CDR3 sequence: CASSPDRGYGYTF. The CDR3 coding sequence is TGTGCCAGCAGCCCGGACAGGGGCTATGGCTACACCTTC. The rearrangement links TRBV7-2 to TRBJ1-2; the match to TRBD1 covers 9 bases. The trim removed 5 bases at V and 4 bases at J, leaving 2 bases unmatched. The CDR3 loop spans 13 amino acids. The germline CDR1 and CDR2 sequences are SGHTA and FQGNSA.

The V and J genes are TRBV6-6 and TRBJ1-1; 9 nucleotides align to TRBD1. Trimming at V came to 0 bases and at J to 2 bases, leaving 4 bases not matched to a gene. This CDR3 is 16 amino acids long. CDR1 is MNHNY and CDR2 is SVGAGI in the germline V gene (reference sequence). This CDR3 is CASSYSPGQGNTEAFF. CDR3 DNA: TGTGCCAGCAGTTACTCGCCGGGACAGGGCAACACTGAAGCTTTCTTT.